This T cell receptor (beta chain) emerged from a study of shared T cell receptors in the human thymus. Some clones are missing from TCRdb's copy, which holds only in-frame ones; the method was immunoSEQ multiplex PCR. The table has more than 550,000 clones, about 89% seen once; the top ten hold 0.0094%. The CDR3 consists of 15 residues. V lost 7 bases to trimming and J lost 1 base; unmatched junction nucleotides: 9. From germline, CDR1 is SEHNR and CDR2 FQNEAQ (reference sequence). A further study also used this sample, focusing on human thymus T cells. As that report states: The donors were infants in Finland with congenital heart defects, otherwise immunologically healthy. Blood and thymic repertoires both appeared biased in V and J gene usage. Related research has reported that thymic repertoires overlap highly among unrelated individuals.

Sequencing was performed on thymocytes. V is TRBV7-9 and J is TRBJ1-2; 7 positions agree with TRBD1. The source is a boy in the first two years of life with a congenital heart defect. The CDR3 DNA reads as TGTGCCAGCACCAACAGGGGTGTATTTAACTATGGCTACACCTTC. Translation gives CASTNRGVFNYGYTF.